The present TCR beta chain was sequenced within a study of somatic mutations in cytotoxic T cells in rheumatoid arthritis. The CDR3 is made up of 13 amino acids. The germline V and J ends were trimmed by 1 base and 5 bases, with 9 bases remaining between them. In germline, CDR1 is SGHNT, CDR2 YYREEE (reference sequence). As originally analysed: Rarely, patient CD8+ clones larger than 1% corresponded to published virus-specific TCRB sequences. Only in-frame clones appear in the TCRdb table, and some are missing; sequencing was by immunoSEQ multiplex PCR. The V and J calls and clone size were taken over from that table, and D and trimming were inferred from the DNA. This sample yields 9,500 to 13,000 clones, of which approximately 71% are seen a single time; around 40% belongs to the top ten.

The rearrangement joins TRBV5-4 to TRBJ2-5, with D possibly being TRBD2 (7 bases). The clonotype comes from an adult with rheumatoid arthritis. The material sequenced was CD8+ T cells sorted from blood. The DNA for the CDR3 is TGTGCCAGCAGCTTGCGGGGGGCGGAGACCCAGTACTTC. Its protein product is CASSLRGAETQYF.